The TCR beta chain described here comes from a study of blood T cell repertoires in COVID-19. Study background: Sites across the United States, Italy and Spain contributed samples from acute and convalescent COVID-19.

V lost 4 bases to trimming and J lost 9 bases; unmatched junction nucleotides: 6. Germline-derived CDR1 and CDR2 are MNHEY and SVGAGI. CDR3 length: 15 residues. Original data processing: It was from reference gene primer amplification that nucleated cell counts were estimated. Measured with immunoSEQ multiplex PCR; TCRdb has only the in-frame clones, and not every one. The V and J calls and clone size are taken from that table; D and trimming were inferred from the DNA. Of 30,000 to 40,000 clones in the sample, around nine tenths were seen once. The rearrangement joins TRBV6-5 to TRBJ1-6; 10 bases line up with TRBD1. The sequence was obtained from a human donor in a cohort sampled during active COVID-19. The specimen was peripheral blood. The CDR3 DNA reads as TGTGCCAGCAGTTCCGGGACAGGGGAGGGTTCACCCCTCCACTTT. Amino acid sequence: CASSSGTGEGSPLHF.